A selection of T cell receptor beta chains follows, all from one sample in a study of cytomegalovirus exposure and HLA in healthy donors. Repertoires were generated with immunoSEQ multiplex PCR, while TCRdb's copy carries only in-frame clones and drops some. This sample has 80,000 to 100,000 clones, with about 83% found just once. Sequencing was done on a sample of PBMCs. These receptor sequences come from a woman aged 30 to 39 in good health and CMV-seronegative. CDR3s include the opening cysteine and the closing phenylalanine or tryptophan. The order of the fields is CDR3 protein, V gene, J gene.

CDR3 protein: CASSPGGAYGYTF
V gene: TRBV18
J gene: TRBJ1-2

CDR3 protein: CAGGTDFYNEQFF
V gene: TRBV2
J gene: TRBJ2-1

CDR3 protein: CASSDPAGGSNTGELFF
V gene: TRBV2
J gene: TRBJ2-2

CDR3 protein: CASSPYVYRVYYGYTF
V gene: TRBV7-9
J gene: TRBJ1-2

CDR3 protein: CASSPTGGDTQYF
V gene: TRBV19
J gene: TRBJ2-3

CDR3 protein: CASSIDAWNYGYTF
V gene: TRBV19
J gene: TRBJ1-2

CDR3 protein: CASSDPVYYGYTF
V gene: TRBV9
J gene: TRBJ1-2

CDR3 protein: CASSPPPLGQAYGYTF
V gene: TRBV7-2
J gene: TRBJ1-2

CDR3 protein: CATSDRPHSGANVLTF
V gene: TRBV27
J gene: TRBJ2-6

CDR3 protein: CASSAQKETQYF
V gene: TRBV2
J gene: TRBJ2-5

CDR3 protein: CASSRSLNTEAFF
V gene: TRBV7-8
J gene: TRBJ1-1

CDR3 protein: CASSLVGTPSTDTQYF
V gene: TRBV7-6
J gene: TRBJ2-3

CDR3 protein: CASSGQITDTQYF
V gene: TRBV14
J gene: TRBJ2-3

CDR3 protein: CASSPRGRATEAFF
V gene: TRBV2
J gene: TRBJ1-1

CDR3 protein: CSVEQGGVPGTEAFF
V gene: TRBV29-1
J gene: TRBJ1-1

CDR3 protein: CASSLRQGPGGYTF
V gene: TRBV27
J gene: TRBJ1-2

CDR3 protein: CATSQVEGAYGYTF
V gene: TRBV15
J gene: TRBJ1-2

CDR3 protein: CASSVGANQPQHF
V gene: TRBV9
J gene: TRBJ1-5

CDR3 protein: CASSPDPRTLYEQYF
V gene: TRBV9
J gene: TRBJ2-7

CDR3 protein: CASSQVRLASGELFF
V gene: TRBV14
J gene: TRBJ2-2

CDR3 protein: CASSSHSRQGNYEQYF
V gene: TRBV21-1
J gene: TRBJ2-7

CDR3 protein: CASSSQGSDAEAFF
V gene: TRBV7-3
J gene: TRBJ1-1

CDR3 protein: CASSGRLLVDEQYF
V gene: TRBV2
J gene: TRBJ2-7

CDR3 protein: CATSRTGGYGEAFF
V gene: TRBV15
J gene: TRBJ1-1

CDR3 protein: CASNSQGMNTEAFF
V gene: TRBV19
J gene: TRBJ1-1

CDR3 protein: CASSLSVAGGSYEQYF
V gene: TRBV7-8
J gene: TRBJ2-7

CDR3 protein: CASSLVGGLYEQYF
V gene: TRBV7-9
J gene: TRBJ2-7

CDR3 protein: CASRTHGPGELFF
V gene: TRBV6-5
J gene: TRBJ2-2

CDR3 protein: CASHRGPRDGGYTF
V gene: TRBV21-1
J gene: TRBJ1-2

CDR3 protein: CASSLLAGASYEQYF
V gene: TRBV5-1
J gene: TRBJ2-7

CDR3 protein: CASSLFPQETQVNIQYF
V gene: TRBV18
J gene: TRBJ2-4

CDR3 protein: CASSLQGSTYEQYF
V gene: TRBV5-1
J gene: TRBJ2-7

CDR3 protein: CASRRTRTQNTEAFF
V gene: TRBV27
J gene: TRBJ1-1

CDR3 protein: CASSLSGDRGGEAFF
V gene: TRBV28
J gene: TRBJ1-1

CDR3 protein: CASSFGGLGSEKLFF
V gene: TRBV5-1
J gene: TRBJ1-4

CDR3 protein: CASSLNLVRTQYF
V gene: TRBV7-9
J gene: TRBJ2-5

CDR3 protein: CAIRDTPSGSYNSPLHF
V gene: TRBV10-3
J gene: TRBJ1-6

CDR3 protein: CASSGTGDKNIQYF
V gene: TRBV19
J gene: TRBJ2-4

CDR3 protein: CASTRSGDGTGELFF
V gene: TRBV28
J gene: TRBJ2-2

CDR3 protein: CASSYLPTSGRSIQYF
V gene: TRBV6-5
J gene: TRBJ2-4

CDR3 protein: CASSYSASGSYNEQFF
V gene: TRBV6-5
J gene: TRBJ2-1